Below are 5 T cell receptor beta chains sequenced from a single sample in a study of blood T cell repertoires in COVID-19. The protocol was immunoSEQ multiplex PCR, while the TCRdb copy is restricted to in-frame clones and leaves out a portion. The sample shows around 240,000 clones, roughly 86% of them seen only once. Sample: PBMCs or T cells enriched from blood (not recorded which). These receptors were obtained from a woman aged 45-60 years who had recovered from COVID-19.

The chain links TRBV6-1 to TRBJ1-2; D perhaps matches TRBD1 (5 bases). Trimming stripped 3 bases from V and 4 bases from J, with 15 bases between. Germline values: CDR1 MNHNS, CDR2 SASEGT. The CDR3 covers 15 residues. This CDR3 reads CASSDRRKGVYGYTF. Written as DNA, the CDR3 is TGTGCCAGCAGTGACAGACGGAAAGGGGTCTATGGCTACACCTTC.

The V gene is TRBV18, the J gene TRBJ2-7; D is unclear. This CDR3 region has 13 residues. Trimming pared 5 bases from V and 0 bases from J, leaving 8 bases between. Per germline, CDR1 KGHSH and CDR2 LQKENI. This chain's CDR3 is CASSSYSSYEQYF. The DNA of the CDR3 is TGTGCCAGCTCATCTTACAGCTCCTACGAGCAGTACTTC.

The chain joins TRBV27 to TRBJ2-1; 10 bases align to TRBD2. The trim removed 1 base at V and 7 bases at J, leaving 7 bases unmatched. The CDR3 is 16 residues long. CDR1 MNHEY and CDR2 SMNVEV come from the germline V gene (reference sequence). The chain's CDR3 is CASSLYPSGSVNEQFF. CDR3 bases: TGTGCCAGCAGTTTATATCCTAGCGGGAGTGTGAATGAGCAGTTCTTC.

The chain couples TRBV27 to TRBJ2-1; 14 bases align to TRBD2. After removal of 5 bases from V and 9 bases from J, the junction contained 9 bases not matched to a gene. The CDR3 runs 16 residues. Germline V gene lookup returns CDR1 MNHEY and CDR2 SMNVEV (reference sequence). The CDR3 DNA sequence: TGTGCCAGCAGTCCCCCGGGACTAGCGGGAGCTAGTGAGCAGTTCTTC. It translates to CASSPPGLAGASEQFF.

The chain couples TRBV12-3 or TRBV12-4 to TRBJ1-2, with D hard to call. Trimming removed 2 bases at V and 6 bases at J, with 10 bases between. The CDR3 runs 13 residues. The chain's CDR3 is CASSLIPANGYTF. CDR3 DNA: TGTGCCAGCAGTTTAATCCCCGCGAATGGCTACACCTTC.